The clone carrying this T cell receptor (beta chain) was counted at least ten times. The antigen remains unidentified. Blood mononuclear cells were expanded for roughly 3 days using either OKT3 anti-CD3 antibody or CD3/CD28 beads. TCRdb ran MiXCR on the 5' RACE reads and lists one entry per CDR3 protein. The sample yields about 20,000 distinct CDR3 sequences, approximately 2.4% seen once. The source of the sample is a study of beta chain bispecific antibodies for T cell cancers. Study as a whole: HPB-ALL carried surface TRBV5-5, while Jurkat carried TRBV12-3. General study results and limits: The anti-TRBV5-5 antibody also binds TRBV5-6, a similar gene. The leukemia cells, rather than normal T cells, gave most of the targeted TRBV signal.

The CDR3 extends over 12 amino acids. V lost 4 bases, J lost 3 bases, and 5 bases lay in between. Germline values: CDR1 SGHDT, CDR2 YYEEEE. This clonotype was obtained from a human donor in good health. Some clones in this sample may be carry-over from other donors' samples. The V call is TRBV5-6, the J call TRBJ1-5; D is undetermined. Sequences were obtained from healthy donor T cells cultured with leukemia cells. CDR3 coding DNA: TGTGCCAGCAGCGCACACAATCAGCCCCAGCATTTT. This encodes CASSAHNQPQHF.